This record covers a single T cell receptor (beta chain). The antigen is undetermined. This record comes from a study of shared clonotypes between healthy human individuals. General study results and limits: Clonotypes that were shared across four donors made up approximately 5.1% of naive CD4 clonotypes.

Naive CD8 cells lacked CD45RO, underwent positive selection for CCR7 and left out terminally differentiated effector memory CD45RA+ cells. Measured with immunoSEQ multiplex PCR; TCRdb has only the in-frame clones, and not every one. The data hold about 2.2 million clones, with around 93% observed a single time. This CDR3 has 15 residues. Trimming took off 7 bases at V and 3 bases at J, with 19 bases between the two ends. Germline lookup yields CDR1 SGHVS and CDR2 FNYEAQ. The clonotype was recovered from a man between 18 and 29 years old in good health. Some clones in this sample may be carry-over from other donors' samples. Sequences were obtained from naive CD8+ T cells from PBMCs. J is TRBJ2-7 and V is TRBV7-6; D possibly matches TRBD1 or TRBD2 (5 bases each). The CDR3 DNA reads TGTGCCAGCATCAACGGTGCGCAGGGAGTCTACGAGCAGTACTTC. Protein: CASINGAQGVYEQYF.